The next 27 T cell receptor beta chains were all read from a single sample in a study of OX40 agonist ivuxolimab in advanced cancers. Only in-frame clones appear in the TCRdb table, and some are missing; sequencing was by immunoSEQ multiplex PCR. The table shows around 22,000 clones, with about nine tenths occurring only once. The sample here was CD4+ or CD8+ T cells sorted from blood, taken in a trial of the OX40 agonist ivuxolimab. The receptor source for this set is an adult with an advanced solid tumor such as melanoma, head and neck, liver or kidney cancer.

The chain combines TRBV6-6 with TRBJ2-1; 10 nucleotides match TRBD1. After removal of 2 bases from V and 6 bases from J, the junction contained 1 base not matched to a gene. Germline V gives CDR1 MNHNY, CDR2 SVGAGI (reference sequence). This CDR3 is 14 amino acids long. CDR3 in amino acids: CASSYGTGVNEQFF. The DNA of the CDR3 is TGTGCCAGCAGTTACGGGACAGGGGTCAATGAGCAGTTCTTC.

J is TRBJ1-5 and V is TRBV2; possibly TRBD1 for D (5 bases). Germline V gives CDR1 SNHLY, CDR2 FYNNEI. The CDR3 covers 16 residues. The V end was cut by 2 bases, the J end by 4 bases, with 15 bases between. The CDR3 loop is CASSEPQGPANQPQHF. The CDR3 DNA follows: TGTGCCAGCAGTGAACCCCAGGGTCCCGCTAATCAGCCCCAGCATTTT.

This clone was picked up a small number of times. V is TRBV6-5 and J is TRBJ2-7; no clear D. V lost 7 bases to trimming and J lost 0 bases, with 10 bases between them. CDR1 and CDR2 from the germline V gene are MNHEY and SVGAGI. The CDR3 has 13 residues. The CDR3 loop reads CASTPPGSYEQYF. CDR3 in DNA: TGTGCCAGCACCCCCCCCGGCTCCTACGAGCAGTACTTC.

The chain links TRBV6-6 to TRBJ2-5; no definite D call. Trimming took 0 bases from V and 5 from J, leaving 16 bases between them. The germline gives CDR1 MNHNY, CDR2 SVGAGI (reference sequence). This CDR3 has 16 amino acids. The CDR3 bases are TGTGCCAGCAGTTACTCGAATCTGGGGAAGACGGAGACCCAGTACTTC. It translates to CASSYSNLGKTETQYF.

The V call is TRBV19, the J call TRBJ2-3, with unresolved D. The V gene's germline CDR1 is LNHDA and CDR2 SQIVND (reference sequence). This CDR3 has 16 residues. With 3 bases removed from V and 0 bases from J, the gap between germline ends came to 13 bases. The DNA of the CDR3 is TGTGCCAGTAGTATTATCCACATTGGTAGCACAGATACGCAGTATTTT. The encoded protein is CASSIIHIGSTDTQYF.

This chain uses TRBV9 with TRBJ2-7, with TRBD1 matching 7 bases. The germline V gene has CDR1 SGDLS and CDR2 YYNGEE. The CDR3 sequence is 16 residues long. Trimming removed 1 base from V and 3 bases from J; junction bases left unmatched: 10. CDR3 DNA: TGTGCCAGCAGCGTAAATCCCCGGGACAGCTTCTACGAGCAGTACTTC. Translated, it gives CASSVNPRDSFYEQYF.

The chain joins TRBV7-9 to TRBJ2-1; 9 positions match TRBD1. The germline CDR1 and CDR2 sequences are SEHNR and FQNEAQ (reference sequence). The CDR3 runs 18 residues. The J segment lost 2 bases and the V segment lost 6 bases, leaving 14 bases of the junction unmatched. CDR3 in DNA: TGTGCCAGCAGTCACACCGGGACAGGGTCGGGTCCCTACAATGAGCAGTTCTTC. As protein: CASSHTGTGSGPYNEQFF.

CDR3 DNA sequence: TGCGCCAGCAGCAGGGGCCTGGCCTACGAGCAGTACTTC. Its protein is CASSRGLAYEQYF. The chain is built from TRBV5-1 and TRBJ2-7; D possibly corresponds to TRBD1 (5 bases). The CDR3 totals 13 residues. The germline gives CDR1 SGHRS, CDR2 YFSETQ. V was pared by 4 bases and J by 2 bases, with 10 bases between. Full variable domain (rest looked up from reference TRBV5-1 and TRBJ2-7): KAGVTQTPRYLIKTRGQQVTLSCSPISGHRSVSWYQQTPGQGLQFLFEYFSETQRNKGNFPGRFSGRQFSNSRSEMNVSTLELGDSALYLCASSRGLAYEQYFGPGTRLTVT.

The rearrangement uses TRBV28 and TRBJ1-3; a possible D gene is TRBD1 (5 bases). V lost 8 bases and J 7 bases, leaving 12 bases between the germline ends. The CDR3 length is 12 residues. Germline V lookup: CDR1 MDHEN, CDR2 SYDVKM. As DNA, the CDR3 is TGTGCCAGCCGGAGGGACGGGAACACCATATATTTT. Protein: CASRRDGNTIYF.

J is TRBJ1-2 and V is TRBV25-1; D unresolved. Per the germline V gene, CDR1 is MGHDK and CDR2 is SYGVNS. CDR3 length: 16 residues. Between the trimmed V and J ends, which lost 4 bases and 6 bases, there was a span of 21 bases. The CDR3 sequence: CASSGPPIETINGYTF. CDR3 nucleotides: TGTGCCAGCAGTGGACCTCCCATAGAGACCATCAATGGCTACACCTTC.

The gene calls are TRBV7-9 and TRBJ2-7; 8 bases are a match to TRBD2. Trimming at V came to 5 bases and at J to 0 bases, leaving 9 bases not matched to a gene. This CDR3 region has 16 residues. Germline assignment: CDR1 SEHNR and CDR2 FQNEAQ (reference sequence). Here the CDR3 DNA reads TGTGCCAGCAGCCCAGGTAGCGGGGCATTCTCCTACGAGCAGTACTTC. This encodes CASSPGSGAFSYEQYF.

The genes are TRBV6-5 and TRBJ2-7; 7 bases fit TRBD2. The CDR3 length is 13 residues. V lost 4 bases, J lost 3 bases, and 3 bases stayed unmatched. Germline loops: CDR1 MNHEY, CDR2 SVGAGI. The DNA for the CDR3 is TGTGCCAGCAGTTCAGCGGGAATCTACGAGCAGTACTTC. Protein product: CASSSAGIYEQYF.

The chain uses TRBV10-3 and TRBJ2-5, with D possibly TRBD1 on 5 matching bases. With 2 bases removed from V and 7 bases from J, the gap between germline ends came to 17 bases. The CDR3 covers 15 residues. Per germline, CDR1 ENHRY and CDR2 SYGVKD. The CDR3 DNA reads TGTGCCATCAGTGAGACGCTCCAGTCCACAGGGACCCAGTACTTC. Residues: CAISETLQSTGTQYF.

This chain connects TRBV28 to TRBJ2-4; maybe TRBD2 (7 bases). CDR1 is MDHEN, CDR2 SYDVKM, per germline. This CDR3 spans 17 amino acids. Trimming took off 5 bases at V and 0 bases at J, with 17 bases between the two ends. CDR3 sequence: CASSRGDISLAKNIQYF. CDR3 DNA: TGTGCCAGCAGTCGGGGGGACATTTCGTTAGCCAAAAACATTCAGTACTTC.

CDR3 in amino acids: CASSLSPLTSGSHYEQFF. In DNA, the CDR3 is TGTGCCAGCAGCTTATCCCCGCTGACTAGCGGGAGTCACTATGAGCAGTTCTTC. The rearrangement joins TRBV5-5 to TRBJ2-1; 12 nucleotides match TRBD2. This CDR3 region has 18 residues. Germline loops: CDR1 SGHKS, CDR2 YYEKEE (reference sequence). V shed 2 bases, J shed 8 bases, and the junction held 14 bases outside the gene matches.

The chain couples TRBV6-1 to TRBJ2-1; the D gene is possibly TRBD1 (6 bases). The CDR3 length is 11 residues. Germline CDR1 reads MNHNS; CDR2 reads SASEGT. V lost 7 bases, J lost 7 bases, and 8 bases lay in between. The CDR3 protein is CASTTGNEQFF. The CDR3 region has the DNA TGTGCCAGCACTACAGGGAATGAGCAGTTCTTC.

The chain recombines TRBV5-1 with TRBJ2-3, with 7 bases fitting TRBD1. The trim removed 4 bases at V and 5 bases at J, leaving 16 bases unmatched. The CDR3 has 17 residues. The germline V gene has CDR1 SGHRS and CDR2 YFSETQ. The CDR3 reads CASSNMPPTGVLDTQYF. DNA of the CDR3: TGCGCCAGCAGCAACATGCCCCCAACAGGGGTACTAGATACGCAGTATTTT.

The J gene is TRBJ2-1, the V gene TRBV2, with 8 bases lining up with TRBD2. The CDR3 sequence is 17 residues long. The junction had 19 bases not matched to a gene; V was cut back by 5 bases and J by 10 bases. Germline CDR1 and CDR2: SNHLY and FYNNEI. CDR3 in amino acids: CASSLPARSLAGKEQFF. The CDR3, as DNA: TGTGCCAGCAGTCTCCCCGCCCGCAGTCTAGCGGGTAAAGAGCAGTTCTTC.

J is TRBJ2-1 and V is TRBV13; TRBD1 agrees at 8 bases. CDR3 length: 15 amino acids. Germline V lookup: CDR1 PRHDT, CDR2 FYEKMQ (reference sequence). The trim removed 4 bases at V and 12 bases at J, leaving 14 bases unmatched. The DNA of the CDR3 is TGTGCCAGCAGCTCAACTCAGGGGGCGGAAGAGGGGCAGTTCTTC. It codes for CASSSTQGAEEGQFF.

This rearrangement joins TRBV2 to TRBJ2-1, with 7 bases that match TRBD1. Germline lookup yields CDR1 SNHLY and CDR2 FYNNEI. CDR3 size: 17 residues. J gave up 4 bases and V 1 base, and 10 bases lay outside the gene matches. CDR3 sequence reads: CASSEEPPGQPYNEQFF. The CDR3 coding sequence is TGTGCCAGCAGTGAAGAACCTCCGGGACAGCCGTACAATGAGCAGTTCTTC.

The chain has TRBV2 and TRBJ2-3, with D hard to call. CDR1 and CDR2 from the germline V gene are SNHLY and FYNNEI. CDR3 size: 14 residues. The V and J ends lost 3 bases and 0 bases respectively, with 7 bases between them. Written as DNA, the CDR3 is TGTGCCAGCAGTGAGGGATCGAGCACAGATACGCAGTATTTT. Its translation is CASSEGSSTDTQYF.

This clone was picked up a small number of times. This rearrangement joins TRBV11-3 to TRBJ2-1; D uncertain. Germline V gene data show CDR1 as SGHNT and CDR2 as YENEEA. The CDR3 has 14 amino acids. V lost 5 bases and J lost 6, with 14 bases in between. CDR3 bases: TGTGCCAGCAGCCTCCGGGCCTCTAGCAATGAGCAGTTCTTC. Protein sequence: CASSLRASSNEQFF.

The rearrangement links TRBV7-8 to TRBJ1-5; TRBD1 matches 7 bases. Germline values: CDR1 SGHVS, CDR2 FQNEAQ. Trimming at V came to 1 base and at J to 1 base, leaving 4 bases not matched to a gene. The CDR3 has 16 residues. CDR3 sequence (DNA): TGTGCCAGCAGCTTAGAGGGGGCAGTGAGCAATCAGCCCCAGCATTTT. This translates into CASSLEGAVSNQPQHF.

V gene TRBV2 combines with J gene TRBJ2-7, with D possibly called TRBD1 or TRBD2 (5 bases each). V was cut by 5 bases and J by 7 bases, with 15 bases left in between. Germline V gene lookup returns CDR1 SNHLY and CDR2 FYNNEI. The CDR3 contains 13 residues. The DNA of the CDR3 is TGTGCCAGCAGTCCAGGGTGGGGGTCTGAGCAGTACTTC. Protein sequence: CASSPGWGSEQYF. Using reference TRBV2 and TRBJ2-7 for the parts outside the CDR3, the full variable domain is EPEVTQTPSHQVTQMGQEVILRCVPISNHLYFYWYRQILGQKVEFLVSFYNNEISEKSEIFDDQFSVERPDGSNFTLKIRSTKLEDSAMYFCASSPGWGSEQYFGPGTRLTVT.

The chain couples TRBV5-1 to TRBJ2-1; D is unresolved. The length of the CDR3 is 15 residues. Germline-derived CDR1 and CDR2 are SGHRS and YFSETQ. V was pared by 1 base and J by 0 bases, with 8 bases between. As DNA, the CDR3 is TGCGCCAGCAGCTTGACTGATAACTCCTACAATGAGCAGTTCTTC. Translation: CASSLTDNSYNEQFF.

V gene TRBV15 combines with J gene TRBJ1-3, with D hard to call. Germline V gives CDR1 LNHNV, CDR2 YYDKDF (reference sequence). V lost 3 bases and J lost 0, with 9 bases in between. This CDR3 is built from 15 residues. The CDR3 reads CATSSERSSGNTIYF. As DNA, the CDR3 is TGTGCCACCAGCAGTGAAAGAAGCTCTGGAAACACCATATATTTT.

The rearrangement uses TRBV27 and TRBJ2-7; 11 positions agree with TRBD1. Looked up from germline, CDR1 is MNHEY and CDR2 is SMNVEV (reference sequence). CDR3 size: 14 residues. J gave up 3 bases and V 6 bases, and 4 bases lay outside the gene matches. CDR3 sequence (DNA): TGTGCCAGCAGCTGGGGACAGGGGGGCTACGAGCAGTACTTC. Protein product: CASSWGQGGYEQYF.